This TCR beta chain originates from a study of CD8+ T cells in alopecia areata. Overall study results and limits: Clonality was higher in lesional than normal scalp, especially in alopecia totalis/universalis.

Peripheral blood, together with lesional scalp punch biopsies, was collected from alopecia areata patients. This clone was recorded many times. The antigen remains unidentified. Reverse transcription of extracted RNA yielded cDNA, which provided the sequencing template. Sequencing was performed with immunoSEQ multiplex PCR; in TCRdb, only in-frame clones are kept and a portion is missing. The data contain some 100,000 clones, more than 30% of them singletons. The source is a human donor with alopecia areata. The sequenced material came from CD4+ T cells sorted from blood.

The CDR3 bases are TGTGCCAGTAGATCAACGGGGGCTGGAGGGGAGCAGTACTTC. Protein sequence: CASRSTGAGGEQYF. The rearrangement uses TRBV19 and TRBJ2-7, with D possibly being TRBD1 or TRBD2 (6 bases each). This CDR3 has 14 residues. CDR1 is LNHDA and CDR2 is SQIVND in the germline V gene (reference sequence). V lost 6 bases and J 7 bases, leaving 19 bases between the germline ends.